These 8 T cell receptor beta chains came from one sample sequenced in a study of T cell responses to AZD1222 COVID-19 vaccine. Using immunoSEQ multiplex PCR, the repertoire was profiled, and TCRdb retains in-frame clones only, with some absent. The sample has 95,000 to 150,000 clones, around 93% seen once. This sample comprised peripheral blood, obtained on day 0 of AZD1222 vaccination. These receptors were taken from an adult in good health.

The chain combines TRBV7-9 with TRBJ2-7, with D perhaps TRBD1 (6 bases). The CDR3 is made up of 17 amino acids. V shed 5 bases and J shed 7 bases, with 27 bases lying between them. Germline assignment: CDR1 SEHNR and CDR2 FQNEAQ (reference sequence). In nucleotides, the CDR3 is TGTGCCAGCAGCCCAGATCAGGCAGGGGCGTTCGCTCGGGAGCAGTACTTC. It is translated as CASSPDQAGAFAREQYF.

This clone was observed a single time. The gene calls are TRBV6-2 or TRBV6-3 and TRBJ2-1; D not resolved. Trimming left V 0 bases short and J 2 bases short, with 14 bases between. Per the germline V gene, CDR1 is MNHEY and CDR2 is SVGEGT. CDR3 length: 17 residues. As DNA, the CDR3 is TGTGCCAGCAGTTACTCGGAGACCGCAGTAACCTACAATGAGCAGTTCTTC. Its translation: CASSYSETAVTYNEQFF.

The chain combines TRBV6-5 with TRBJ1-1, with D possibly matching TRBD1 (6 bases). The V end lost 2 bases, the J end lost 9 bases, and 13 bases lay between the germline ends. The V gene's germline CDR1 is MNHEY and CDR2 SVGAGI. This CDR3 comprises 13 residues. Here the CDR3 DNA reads TGTGCCAGCAGTTACAGTCAAACAGGGCAAGCTTTCTTT. Translating gives CASSYSQTGQAFF.

The table lists this clone with a count of one. The chain combines TRBV5-5 with TRBJ2-7; D is ambiguous. The CDR3 extends over 13 amino acids. The V end lost 0 bases, the J end lost 5 bases, and 9 bases lay between the germline ends. Germline CDR1 reads SGHKS; CDR2 reads YYEKEE (reference sequence). In DNA form, the CDR3 reads TGTGCCAGCAGCTTGGTGATGGCCAACGAGCAGTACTTC. Protein product: CASSLVMANEQYF. The whole variable domain, filled in from reference TRBV5-5 and TRBJ2-7, reads DAGVTQSPTHLIKTRGQQVTLRCSPISGHKSVSWYQQVLGQGPQFIFQYYEKEERGRGNFPDRFSARQFPNYSSELNVNALLLGDSALYLCASSLVMANEQYFGPGTRLTVT.

The J gene is TRBJ2-4, the V gene TRBV4-3; TRBD1 might be the D (5 bases). V was shortened by 1 base and J by 1 base, with 14 bases between the two germline ends. The CDR3 totals 17 residues. Germline-derived CDR1 and CDR2 are LGHNA and YSLEER. CDR3 nucleotide sequence: TGCGCCAGCAGCCAAGTAGGGGTAGGGGTCGCCAAAAACATTCAGTACTTC. As protein: CASSQVGVGVAKNIQYF.

In its sample, this clone was seen once. The chain employs TRBV7-2 and TRBJ1-3; D might be TRBD1 (6 bases). Germline V gives CDR1 SGHTA, CDR2 FQGNSA. The CDR3 is 15 amino acids. Trimming pared 7 bases from V and 0 bases from J, leaving 13 bases between. CDR3 in amino acids: CASKQGPLSGNTIYF. CDR3 sequence (DNA): TGTGCCAGCAAACAGGGTCCCCTCTCTGGAAACACCATATATTTT.

CDR3 region: CASSPPLLGQYF. The CDR3 nucleotides read TGTGCCAGCAGTCCCCCCCTATTGGGGCAGTACTTC. The chain carries TRBV6-6 and TRBJ2-7; D uncertain. CDR1 and CDR2 from the germline V gene are MNHNY and SVGAGI (reference sequence). Between the trimmed V and J ends, which lost 5 bases and 9 bases, there was a span of 14 bases. The CDR3 is 12 amino acids.

J is TRBJ2-7 and V is TRBV4-2, with TRBD2 as a possible D gene (6 bases). Germline V lookup: CDR1 LGHNA, CDR2 YNFKEQ. The ends were cut back, 11 bases at V and 3 bases at J, with 20 bases in the middle. The CDR3 is made up of 14 amino acids. In DNA, the CDR3 is TGTGCCCGCATCCTGCATTGCGGGAACTACGAGCAGTACTTC. Its translation: CARILHCGNYEQYF.